This T cell receptor (beta chain) emerged from a study of blood T cell repertoires in COVID-19. The sample holds a few counts of this clone. Authors' analysis steps: Quantification of nucleated cells was approximated via reference gene primer amplification. Sequencing used immunoSEQ multiplex PCR; TCRdb keeps in-frame clones, though not all of them. For V, J and clone size, that table is used; D and trimming come from the DNA. The data show around 300,000 clones, roughly 91% seen once. The CDR3 loop spans 15 amino acids. Germline V lookup: CDR1 MDHEN, CDR2 SYDVKM. V gave up 4 bases and J gave up 0 bases; unmatched junction bases: 0.

Sample: peripheral blood. The TCR comes from a man aged 50 or older with active or convalescent COVID-19. The chain couples TRBV28 to TRBJ2-3, with 11 bases identical to TRBD2. CDR3 sequence reads: CASSSSGGSTDTQYF. The CDR3 DNA sequence: TGTGCCAGCAGTTCTAGCGGGGGGAGCACAGATACGCAGTATTTT.